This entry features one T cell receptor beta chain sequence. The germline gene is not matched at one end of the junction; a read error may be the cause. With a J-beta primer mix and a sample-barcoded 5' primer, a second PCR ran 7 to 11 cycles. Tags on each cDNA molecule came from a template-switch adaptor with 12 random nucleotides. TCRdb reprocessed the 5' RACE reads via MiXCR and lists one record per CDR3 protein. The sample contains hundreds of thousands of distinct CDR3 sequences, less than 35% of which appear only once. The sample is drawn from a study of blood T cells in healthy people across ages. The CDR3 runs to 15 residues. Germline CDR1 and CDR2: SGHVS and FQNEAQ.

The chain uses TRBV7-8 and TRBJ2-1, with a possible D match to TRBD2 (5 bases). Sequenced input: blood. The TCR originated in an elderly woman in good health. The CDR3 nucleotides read TGTGCCAGCAGCTTAGGGGGATCTAGCTACAATAAGCAGTTCTTC. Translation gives CASSLGGSSYNKQFF.